What follows are 25 T cell receptor beta chains derived from one specimen sequenced in a study of blood T cell repertoires in COVID-19. The assay was immunoSEQ multiplex PCR, and TCRdb's table has in-frame clones only and misses some. Among more than 400,000 clones listed, around 85% were seen once. The sequencing input was peripheral blood. The receptors shown here come from a human donor in a cohort sampled during active COVID-19.

The V gene is TRBV10-3, the J gene TRBJ1-2; a weak D match, TRBD1 (5 bases). Germline V gene data show CDR1 as ENHRY and CDR2 as SYGVKD. V was pared by 7 bases and J by 1 base, with 16 bases between. The CDR3 sequence is 15 residues long. The CDR3 nucleotides read TGTGCCATCACCCCCGGCGGGGCCGGTAACTATGGCTACACCTTC. Translating it yields CAITPGGAGNYGYTF.

As for this clone: Other nucleotide sequences in the sample specify the same CDR3. This chain connects TRBV6-1 to TRBJ2-1; 12 bases map to TRBD2. The length of the CDR3 is 15 residues. The germline V gene encodes CDR1 MNHNS and CDR2 SASEGT. The junction had 0 bases not matched to a gene; V was cut back by 2 bases and J by 4 bases. The CDR3 nucleotides read TGTGCCAGCAGTGAACTAGCGGGAGGGTACAATGAGCAGTTCTTC. Amino acids: CASSELAGGYNEQFF.

The genes are TRBV29-1 and TRBJ2-5, with D possibly being TRBD2 (6 bases). CDR3 length: 14 residues. Trimming shortened V by 0 bases and J by 1 base, and 9 bases separated the two germline ends. Germline lookup yields CDR1 SQVTM and CDR2 ANQGSEA. CDR3 loop: CSVEESGGQETQYF. As DNA, the CDR3 is TGCAGCGTTGAAGAATCCGGGGGCCAAGAGACCCAGTACTTC.

The J gene is TRBJ2-7, the V gene TRBV12-1; the DNA was not compared with TRBD2, the D call given in the table. TRBV12-1 is a pseudogene locus. The CDR3 runs 15 residues. The CDR3: CASSSFKEPDHEQYF. CDR3 DNA: TGTGCCAGCAGCTCCTTCAAGGAGCCTGACCACGAGCAGTACTTC.

The chain is built from TRBV5-1 and TRBJ2-1; D is undetermined. Looked up from germline, CDR1 is SGHRS and CDR2 is YFSETQ. The CDR3 totals 12 residues. The ends were cut back, 0 bases at V and 8 bases at J, with 6 bases in the middle. Written as DNA, the CDR3 is TGCGCCAGCAGCTTGGACTCCCATGAGCAGTTCTTC. This gives the protein CASSLDSHEQFF.

This clone was seen a few times. The chain employs TRBV30 and TRBJ2-5, with D hard to call. V was shortened by 3 bases and J by 5 bases, with 13 bases between the two germline ends. The CDR3 consists of 13 residues. CDR1 is GTSNPN, CDR2 SVGIG, per germline (reference sequence). The CDR3 DNA follows: TGTGCCTGGAGAAACCTAGGTTGGGAGACCCAGTACTTC. Translating gives CAWRNLGWETQYF.

This clone came up once. This rearrangement joins TRBV7-9 to TRBJ2-5; a weak D match, TRBD2 (6 bases). CDR1 and CDR2 from the germline V gene are SEHNR and FQNEAQ (reference sequence). Trimming removed 1 base from V and 5 bases from J, with 14 bases in between. The CDR3 is 15 amino acids. The CDR3 protein is CASSLEGGTSETQYF. The CDR3 DNA sequence: TGTGCCAGCAGCTTAGAGGGTGGGACTTCGGAGACCCAGTACTTC.

The chain couples TRBV28 to TRBJ1-2; 7 positions match TRBD1. Per the germline V gene, CDR1 is MDHEN and CDR2 is SYDVKM. J gave up 4 bases and V 7 bases, and 9 bases lay outside the gene matches. CDR3 length: 14 residues. Written as DNA, the CDR3 is TGTGCCAGCACCGTGACAGGGTATGGCTATGGCTACACCTTC. It yields the protein CASTVTGYGYGYTF.

This clone was recorded a few times. This chain connects TRBV27 to TRBJ2-2, with 7 bases that match TRBD1. The ends lost 2 bases at V and 4 bases at J; junction bases unmatched: 4. The CDR3 has 15 residues. Germline V lookup: CDR1 MNHEY, CDR2 SMNVEV (reference sequence). In nucleotides, the CDR3 is TGTGCCAGCAGTTTAGGGACAGCGCTCACCGGGGAGCTGTTTTTT. The encoded protein is CASSLGTALTGELFF.

The chain is built from TRBV20-1 and TRBJ2-3; D perhaps matches TRBD1 (6 bases). Germline CDR1 and CDR2: DFQATT and SNEGSKA (reference sequence). The V end was cut by 3 bases, the J end by 2 bases, with 24 bases between. This CDR3 has 18 residues. The CDR3, as DNA: TGCAGTGCTAGTTTCACTGGGCCGCGACAGGCCATCACAGATACGCAGTATTTT. It yields the protein CSASFTGPRQAITDTQYF.

V is TRBV28 and J is TRBJ1-1, with D tentatively TRBD1 (5 bases). V lost 6 bases to trimming and J lost 0 bases, with 20 bases between them. CDR1 and CDR2 (germline): MDHEN, SYDVKM. The CDR3 contains 17 residues. As DNA, the CDR3 is TGTGCCAGCAGCCCGCCTTCTAGAAGACAGTTGAACACTGAAGCTTTCTTT. Its translation: CASSPPSRRQLNTEAFF.

V is TRBV28 and J is TRBJ2-7, with a tentative D call TRBD1 (7 bases). V was trimmed by 7 bases and J by 4 bases, leaving 17 bases between them. Germline CDR1 reads MDHEN; CDR2 reads SYDVKM. CDR3 length: 14 residues. The CDR3 region is CASTPSVTGYEQYF. CDR3 nucleotide sequence: TGTGCCAGCACCCCTAGCGTGACAGGGTACGAGCAGTACTTC.

This rearrangement joins TRBV19 to TRBJ1-1; weak D call: TRBD1 (6 bases). The CDR3 consists of 13 residues. Germline lookup yields CDR1 LNHDA and CDR2 SQIVND (reference sequence). The V gene lost 1 base and the J gene lost 3 bases, with 6 bases spanning the gap. In DNA, the CDR3 is TGTGCCAGTAGTATAGCAGGGGACACTGAAGCTTTCTTT. This encodes CASSIAGDTEAFF.

The chain uses TRBV28 and TRBJ1-4; 7 bases align to TRBD1. The CDR3 spans 14 residues. Trimming removed 6 bases from V and 5 bases from J; junction bases left unmatched: 6. Germline assignment: CDR1 MDHEN and CDR2 SYDVKM. The CDR3 DNA reads as TGTGCCAGCAGACGACAGGGAGGAAATGAAAAACTGTTTTTT. Amino acids: CASRRQGGNEKLFF.

The chain recombines TRBV24-1 with TRBJ1-1; D is uncertain. This CDR3 is 14 amino acids long. Germline V gene lookup returns CDR1 KGHDR and CDR2 SFDVKD. The V end was cut by 1 base, the J end by 4 bases, with 9 bases between. The CDR3 nucleotides are TGTGCCACCAGTGATTTTTTACGGAGCACTGAAGCTTTCTTT. It encodes CATSDFLRSTEAFF.

The V gene is TRBV7-2, the J gene TRBJ2-7; TRBD2 matches at 10 bases. The germline gives CDR1 SGHTA, CDR2 FQGNSA. This CDR3 comprises 16 residues. V was clipped by 2 bases and J by 5 bases; unmatched bases: 9. The CDR3 reads CASSLIAASGRHEQYF. CDR3 sequence (DNA): TGTGCCAGCAGCTTAATTGCGGCTAGCGGGAGACACGAGCAGTACTTC.

CDR3 sequence (DNA): TGTGCCAGCAGCTTAGCGGGACTAGCAAATGAGCAGTTCTTC. Protein: CASSLAGLANEQFF. The V call is TRBV7-9, the J call TRBJ2-1, with 9 bases lining up with TRBD2. Germline loops: CDR1 SEHNR, CDR2 FQNEAQ (reference sequence). After removal of 0 bases from V and 7 bases from J, the junction contained 1 base not matched to a gene. The CDR3 spans 14 residues.

The V gene is TRBV29-1, the J gene TRBJ1-1; weak D call: TRBD1 (6 bases). The germline gives CDR1 SQVTM, CDR2 ANQGSEA. The CDR3 length is 13 residues. V was cut by 1 base and J by 7 bases, with 13 bases left in between. DNA for the CDR3: TGCAGCGTTGAAGGACAGGTGGGTAATGAAGCTTTCTTT. It encodes CSVEGQVGNEAFF. Full variable domain (missing parts from reference TRBV29-1 and TRBJ1-1): SAVISQKPSRDICQRGTSLTIQCQVDSQVTMMFWYRQQPGQSLTLIATANQGSEATYESGFVIDKFPISRPNLTFSTLTVSNMSPEDSSIYLCSVEGQVGNEAFFGQGTRLTVV.

The rearrangement joins TRBV5-4 to TRBJ2-1; D might be TRBD2 (6 bases). Trimming removed 8 bases from V and 7 bases from J, with 10 bases in between. CDR3 length: 11 amino acids. CDR1 is SGHNT, CDR2 YYREEE, per germline (reference sequence). This CDR3 reads CASPAGNEQFF. Here the CDR3 DNA reads TGTGCCAGTCCGGCGGGGAATGAGCAGTTCTTC.

V is TRBV6-5 and J is TRBJ2-3; D might be TRBD2 (5 bases). Trimming pared 7 bases from V and 0 bases from J, leaving 8 bases between. The CDR3 loop spans 13 amino acids. The germline V gene has CDR1 MNHEY and CDR2 SVGAGI. The CDR3 DNA is TGTGCCAGCATCCAGCGGAGCACAGATACGCAGTATTTT. Protein sequence: CASIQRSTDTQYF.

The chain employs TRBV7-8 and TRBJ1-1; no firm D call. This CDR3 has 14 amino acids. Trimming removed 0 bases at V and 6 bases at J, with 11 bases between. Germline CDR1 and CDR2: SGHVS and FQNEAQ. CDR3 sequence (DNA): TGTGCCAGCAGCTTAGCGATCGCGCAATCTGAAGCTTTCTTT. As protein: CASSLAIAQSEAFF. The full variable domain, rest sourced from reference TRBV7-8 and TRBJ1-1, is GAGVSQSPRYKVAKRGQDVALRCDPISGHVSLFWYQQALGQGPEFLTYFQNEAQLDKSGLPSDRFFAERPEGSVSTLKIQRTQQEDSAVYLCASSLAIAQSEAFFGQGTRLTVV.

The chain couples TRBV7-2 to TRBJ2-4; 12 nucleotides align to TRBD1. The CDR3 totals 16 residues. Trimming cost V 2 bases and J 9 bases; bases outside gene matches: 8. Looked up from germline, CDR1 is SGHTA and CDR2 is FQGNSA. CDR3 sequence reads: CASSLSPGTGGGIQYF. DNA of the CDR3: TGTGCCAGCAGCTTAAGTCCTGGGACAGGGGGCGGCATTCAGTACTTC.

This clone has just one count. The chain uses TRBV7-3 and TRBJ2-7, with no clear D. The length of the CDR3 is 12 residues. Deletions cut 2 bases from V and 1 base from J, with 3 bases between. The germline V gene encodes CDR1 SGHTA and CDR2 FQGTGA. Written as DNA, the CDR3 is TGTGCCAGCAGCTTACGTTCCTACGAGCAGTACTTC. This gives the protein CASSLRSYEQYF.

On this clone itself: The sample carries other DNA sequences with the same CDR3. This chain connects TRBV20-1 to TRBJ2-1; D is unclear. Germline assignment: CDR1 DFQATT and CDR2 SNEGSKA (reference sequence). This CDR3 contains 10 residues. Trimming removed 6 bases at V and 4 bases at J, with 4 bases between. In nucleotides, the CDR3 is TGCAGTGCGGAGTACAATGAGCAGTTCTTC. Its translation is CSAEYNEQFF.

The rearrangement joins TRBV11-2 to TRBJ2-1, with TRBD1 as a possible D gene (6 bases). The CDR3 is 16 residues long. V was clipped by 4 bases and J by 3 bases, with 16 bases between them. Germline CDR1 and CDR2: SGHAT and FQNNGV. CDR3 sequence (DNA): TGTGCCAGCAGCTCTACCGGGACATCGTTCTACAATGAGCAGTTCTTC. It specifies CASSSTGTSFYNEQFF.